This TCR beta chain was recovered during a study of blood T cell repertoires in COVID-19. How the authors handled the data: The authors estimated nucleated cell counts from reference gene primer amplification. Measured with immunoSEQ multiplex PCR; TCRdb has only the in-frame clones, and not every one. The V and J calls and the clone size are those of that table, but D and trimming were determined from the DNA. The sample records approximately 70,000 clones, roughly 82% being singletons. Germline CDR1 WNHNN, CDR2 SYGVQD (reference sequence). This CDR3 is built from 16 residues. The V gene lost 3 bases and the J gene lost 3 bases, with 16 bases spanning the gap.

The sequencing sample was made of peripheral blood. The chain is built from TRBV10-1 and TRBJ2-3; TRBD1 might be the D (6 bases). The clonotype was recovered from a woman older than 75 with acute or convalescent COVID-19. This chain's CDR3 is CASSELGAVGTDTQYF. The CDR3 nucleotides read TGCGCCAGCAGTGAACTGGGGGCCGTGGGGACAGATACGCAGTATTTT.